This T cell receptor (beta chain) was identified in a study of shared clonotypes between healthy human individuals. The length of the CDR3 is 15 residues. With 0 bases removed from V and 0 bases from J, the gap between germline ends came to 7 bases. CDR1 is SGHDT, CDR2 YYEEEE, per germline. This clone was seen once. What it recognizes is unknown. All donors were healthy HIV-negative adults lacking recent acute infections or vaccinations. Assay: immunoSEQ multiplex PCR; the TCRdb copy retains only in-frame clones and omits some. Found here are fewer than 500,000 clones, about 80% of them singletons; the top ten hold about an eighth. Points from the study as a whole: How much donors shared clonotypes was expected to be affected by sequencing depth.

The clonotype comes from a woman in her thirties or forties in good health. Some clones in this sample may be carry-over from other donors' samples. The chain combines TRBV5-6 with TRBJ2-1, with D uncertain. The material sequenced was PBMCs. CDR3 region: CASSLAGNSYNEQFF. The DNA for the CDR3 is TGTGCCAGCAGCTTGGCGGGTAACTCCTACAATGAGCAGTTCTTC.